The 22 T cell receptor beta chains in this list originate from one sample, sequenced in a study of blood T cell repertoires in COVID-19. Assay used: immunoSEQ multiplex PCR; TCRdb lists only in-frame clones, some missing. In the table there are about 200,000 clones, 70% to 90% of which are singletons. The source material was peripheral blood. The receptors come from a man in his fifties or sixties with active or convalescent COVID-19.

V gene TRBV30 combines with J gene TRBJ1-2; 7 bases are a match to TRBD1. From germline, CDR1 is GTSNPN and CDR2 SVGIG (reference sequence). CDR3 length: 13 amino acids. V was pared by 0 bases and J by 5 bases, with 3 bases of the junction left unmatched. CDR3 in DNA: TGTGCCTGGAGTGTACAGGGGCGGTATGGCTACACCTTC. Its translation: CAWSVQGRYGYTF.

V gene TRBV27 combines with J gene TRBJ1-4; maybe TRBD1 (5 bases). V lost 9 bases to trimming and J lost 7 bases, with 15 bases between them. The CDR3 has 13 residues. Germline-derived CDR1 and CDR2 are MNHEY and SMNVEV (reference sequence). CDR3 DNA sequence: TGTGCCAGTAGACAGCGGGGTAGTGAAAAACTGTTTTTT. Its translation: CASRQRGSEKLFF.

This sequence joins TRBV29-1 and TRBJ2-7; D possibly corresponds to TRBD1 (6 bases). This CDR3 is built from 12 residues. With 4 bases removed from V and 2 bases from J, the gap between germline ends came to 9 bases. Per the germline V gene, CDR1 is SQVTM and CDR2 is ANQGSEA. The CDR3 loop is CSVGTGTYEQYF. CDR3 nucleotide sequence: TGCAGCGTTGGCACAGGGACCTACGAGCAGTACTTC.

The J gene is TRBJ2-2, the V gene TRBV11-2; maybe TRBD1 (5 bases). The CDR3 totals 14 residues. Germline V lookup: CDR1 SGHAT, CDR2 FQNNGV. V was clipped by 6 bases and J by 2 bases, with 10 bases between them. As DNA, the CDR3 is TGTGCCAGCAGGCAGCAGGGAAACACCGGGGAGCTGTTTTTT. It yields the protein CASRQQGNTGELFF.

The CDR3 coding sequence is TGTGCCAGTAGGAACTTGATGGAACGGGGGGGAAGCAATGAGCAGTTCTTC. This sequence encodes CASRNLMERGGSNEQFF. The rearrangement uses TRBV19 and TRBJ2-1, with 8 bases identical to TRBD2. Germline CDR1 reads LNHDA; CDR2 reads SQIVND (reference sequence). The CDR3 spans 17 residues. V was pared by 6 bases and J by 6 bases, with 16 bases of the junction left unmatched.

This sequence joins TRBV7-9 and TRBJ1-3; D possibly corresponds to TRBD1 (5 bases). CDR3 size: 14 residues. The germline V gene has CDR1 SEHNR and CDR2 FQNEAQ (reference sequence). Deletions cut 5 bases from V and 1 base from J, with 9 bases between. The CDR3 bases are TGTGCCAGCAGCCAGGGACTGTCTGGAAACACCATATATTTT. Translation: CASSQGLSGNTIYF.

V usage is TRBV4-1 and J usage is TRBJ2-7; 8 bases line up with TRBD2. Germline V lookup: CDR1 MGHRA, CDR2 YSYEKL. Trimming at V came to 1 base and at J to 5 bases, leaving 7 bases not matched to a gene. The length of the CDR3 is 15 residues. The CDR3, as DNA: TGCGCCAGCAGCCAAGGAGGGCGGGGGGCCGACGAGCAGTACTTC. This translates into CASSQGGRGADEQYF.

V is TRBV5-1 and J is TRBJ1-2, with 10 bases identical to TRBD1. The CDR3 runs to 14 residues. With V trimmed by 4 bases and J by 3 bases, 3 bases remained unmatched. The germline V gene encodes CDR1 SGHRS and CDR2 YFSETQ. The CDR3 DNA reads TGCGCCAGCAGCGGGGGACAGGGGTACTATGGCTACACCTTC. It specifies CASSGGQGYYGYTF.

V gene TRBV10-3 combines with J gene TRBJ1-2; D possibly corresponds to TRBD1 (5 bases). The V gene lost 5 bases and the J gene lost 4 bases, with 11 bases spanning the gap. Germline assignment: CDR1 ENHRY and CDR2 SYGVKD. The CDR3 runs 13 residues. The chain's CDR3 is CAISLQETYGYTF. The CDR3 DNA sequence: TGTGCCATCAGTCTACAGGAGACCTATGGCTACACCTTC.

CDR3 bases: TGTGCCATCAGCTCAGGACAGGGGGCCAAAGAGACCCAGTACTTC. This gives the protein CAISSGQGAKETQYF. The chain has TRBV10-3 and TRBJ2-5, with TRBD1 matching 11 bases. Per germline, CDR1 ENHRY and CDR2 SYGVKD. CDR3 length equals 15 residues. The V segment lost 6 bases and the J segment 3 bases; nucleotides outside the gene matches: 6.

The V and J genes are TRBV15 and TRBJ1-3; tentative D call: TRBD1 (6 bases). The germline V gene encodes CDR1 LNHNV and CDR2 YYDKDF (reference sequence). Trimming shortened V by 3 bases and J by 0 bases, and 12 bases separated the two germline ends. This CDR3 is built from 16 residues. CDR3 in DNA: TGTGCCACCAGCAGCGCCAGGGGACACTCTGGAAACACCATATATTTT. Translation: CATSSARGHSGNTIYF. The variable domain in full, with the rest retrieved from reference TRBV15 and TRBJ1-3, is DAMVIQNPRYQVTQFGKPVTLSCSQTLNHNVMYWYQQKSSQAPKLLFHYYDKDFNNEADTPDNFQSRRPNTSFCFLDIRSPGLGDTAMYLCATSSARGHSGNTIYFGEGSWLTVV.

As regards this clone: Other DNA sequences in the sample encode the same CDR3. This CDR3 is CASSEQVNTEAFF. The CDR3 region has the DNA TGTGCCAGCAGTGAGCAGGTAAACACTGAAGCTTTCTTT. The chain links TRBV2 to TRBJ1-1, with D unclear. Germline CDR1 reads SNHLY; CDR2 reads FYNNEI. Trimming removed 3 bases from V and 2 bases from J, with 7 bases in between. This CDR3 region has 13 residues.

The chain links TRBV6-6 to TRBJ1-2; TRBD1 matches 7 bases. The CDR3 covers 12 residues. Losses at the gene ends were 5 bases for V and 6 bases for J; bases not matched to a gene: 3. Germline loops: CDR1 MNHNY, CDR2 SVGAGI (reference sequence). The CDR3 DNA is TGTGCCAGCAGTCCTGACAGGGATGGCTACACCTTC. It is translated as CASSPDRDGYTF.

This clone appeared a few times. CDR3 loop: CASPIGLGGNGYTF. In DNA, the CDR3 is TGTGCCAGCCCCATCGGGTTAGGGGGAAATGGCTACACCTTC. The genes are TRBV27 and TRBJ1-2; TRBD1 is a possible D gene (6 bases). The CDR3 loop spans 14 amino acids. CDR1 MNHEY and CDR2 SMNVEV come from the germline V gene (reference sequence). V lost 8 bases to trimming and J lost 6 bases, with 19 bases between them.

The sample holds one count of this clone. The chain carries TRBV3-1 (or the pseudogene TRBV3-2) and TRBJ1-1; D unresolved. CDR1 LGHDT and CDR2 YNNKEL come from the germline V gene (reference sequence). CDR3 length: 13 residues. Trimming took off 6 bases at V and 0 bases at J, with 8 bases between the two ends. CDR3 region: CASRGFMNTEAFF. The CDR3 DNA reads TGTGCCAGCAGGGGCTTCATGAACACTGAAGCTTTCTTT.

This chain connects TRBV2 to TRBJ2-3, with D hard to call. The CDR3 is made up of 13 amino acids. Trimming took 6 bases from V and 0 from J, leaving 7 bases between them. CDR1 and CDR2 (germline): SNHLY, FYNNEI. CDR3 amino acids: CASRGVSTDTQYF. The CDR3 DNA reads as TGTGCCAGCAGAGGAGTAAGCACAGATACGCAGTATTTT.

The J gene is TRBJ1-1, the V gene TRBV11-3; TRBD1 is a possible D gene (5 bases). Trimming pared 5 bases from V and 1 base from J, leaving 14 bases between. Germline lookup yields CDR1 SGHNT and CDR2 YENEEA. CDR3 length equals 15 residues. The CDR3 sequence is CASSPGGRENTEAFF. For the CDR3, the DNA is TGTGCCAGCAGCCCGGGCGGCAGGGAGAACACTGAAGCTTTCTTT.

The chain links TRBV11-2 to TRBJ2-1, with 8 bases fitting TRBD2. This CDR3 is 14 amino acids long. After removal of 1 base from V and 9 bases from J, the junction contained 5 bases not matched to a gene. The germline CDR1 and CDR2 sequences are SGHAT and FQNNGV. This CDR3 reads CASSLAGGQIEQFF. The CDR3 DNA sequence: TGTGCCAGCAGCTTAGCGGGGGGGCAGATTGAGCAGTTCTTC. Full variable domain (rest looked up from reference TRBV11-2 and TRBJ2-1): EAGVAQSPRYKIIEKRQSVAFWCNPISGHATLYWYQQILGQGPKLLIQFQNNGVVDDSQLPKDRFSAERLKGVDSTLKIQPAKLEDSAVYLCASSLAGGQIEQFFGPGTRLTVL.

The CDR3 sequence is CASSQDERTPSYNEQFF. CDR3 nucleotide sequence: TGTGCCAGCAGCCAAGATGAACGGACACCAAGCTACAATGAGCAGTTCTTC. The chain employs TRBV4-2 and TRBJ2-1; D perhaps matches TRBD1 (5 bases). The germline gives CDR1 LGHNA, CDR2 YNFKEQ. The germline V and J ends were trimmed by 0 bases and 3 bases, with 15 bases remaining between them. The length of the CDR3 is 17 residues.

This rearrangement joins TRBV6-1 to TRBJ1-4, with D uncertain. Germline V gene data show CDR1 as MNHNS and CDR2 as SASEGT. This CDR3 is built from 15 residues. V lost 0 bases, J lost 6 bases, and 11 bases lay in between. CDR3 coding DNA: TGTGCCAGCAGTGAAGCGACCAGAGGTTATGAAAAACTGTTTTTT. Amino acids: CASSEATRGYEKLFF.

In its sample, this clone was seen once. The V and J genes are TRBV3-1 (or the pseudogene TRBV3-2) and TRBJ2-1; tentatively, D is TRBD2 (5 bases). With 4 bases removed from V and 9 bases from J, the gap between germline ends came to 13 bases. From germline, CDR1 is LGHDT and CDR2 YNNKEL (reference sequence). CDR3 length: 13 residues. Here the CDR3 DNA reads TGTGCCAGCAGCCGCCTAGACCGGGGTGAGCAGTTCTTC. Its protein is CASSRLDRGEQFF.

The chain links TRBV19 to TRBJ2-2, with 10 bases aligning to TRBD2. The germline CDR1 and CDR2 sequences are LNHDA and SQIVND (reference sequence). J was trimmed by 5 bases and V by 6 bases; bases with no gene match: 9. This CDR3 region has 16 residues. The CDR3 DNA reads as TGTGCCAGTAGGCCGCTGAGCGGGGGGGGAACCGGGGAGCTGTTTTTT. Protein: CASRPLSGGGTGELFF.